The next 6 T cell receptor beta chains were all read from a single sample in a study of tumor-infiltrating lymphocytes in primary liver carcinoma. Unsorted whole blood yielded the blood RNA, and germline DNA was also extracted. With about 470 ng total RNA as template and a constant-region primer, TCR beta cDNA was made. Employing slightly modified ARM-PCR, three nested multiplex PCR rounds were run, and these gave rise to the TCR beta libraries. Primers for the first two PCR rounds were TRBV1-TRBV30 forward primers and a C-beta reverse primer (around 10 cycles per round). TCRdb called the multiplex PCR reads again in MiXCR, with one record for every CDR3 protein. The sample lists fewer than 350,000 distinct CDR3 sequences, approximately 65% seen once, with roughly 9% in the top ten. Sequenced sample: peripheral blood. These receptors came from a man aged 35-49 years with primary liver carcinoma and hepatitis B virus infection.

This clonotype was observed at least ten times. The chain joins TRBV11-2 to TRBJ1-2, with D unresolved. Per germline, CDR1 SGHAT and CDR2 FQNNGV. Trimming left V 5 bases short and J 5 bases short, with 6 bases between. The CDR3 loop spans 11 amino acids. CDR3 protein: CASSERYGYTF. The CDR3 DNA follows: TGTGCCAGCAGCGAGCGGTATGGCTACACCTTC. Full variable domain (rest looked up from reference TRBV11-2 and TRBJ1-2): EAGVAQSPRYKIIEKRQSVAFWCNPISGHATLYWYQQILGQGPKLLIQFQNNGVVDDSQLPKDRFSAERLKGVDSTLKIQPAKLEDSAVYLCASSERYGYTFGSGTRLTVV.

A remark on this clonotype: A much larger clone differs by one base, so this may be a read error. The V and J genes are TRBV29-1 and TRBJ2-7; D is tentatively TRBD1 or TRBD2 (5 bases each). Germline loops: CDR1 SQVTM, CDR2 ANQGSEA. CDR3 length equals 12 residues. Written as DNA, the CDR3 is TGCAGCGTTGACTCCCCGGGGCACGAGCACTACTTC. This sequence encodes CSVDSPGHEHYF.

The chain is built from TRBV5-1 and TRBJ1-2; possibly TRBD1 for D (5 bases). The V gene lost 1 base and the J gene lost 10 bases, with 17 bases spanning the gap. This CDR3 is built from 14 residues. Germline V CDR1 and CDR2: SGHRS, YFSETQ. CDR3 sequence reads: CASSLTGTDNDYTF. In DNA form, the CDR3 reads TGCGCCAGCAGCTTGACCGGGACGGACAACGACTACACCTTC.

This clonotype showed up many times. This sequence joins TRBV29-1 and TRBJ1-2; tentative D call: TRBD1 (5 bases). The length of the CDR3 is 15 residues. The V end lost 1 base, the J end lost 8 bases, and 20 bases lay between the germline ends. Germline CDR1 is SQVTM and CDR2 is ANQGSEA. The chain's CDR3 is CSVEGSGGGAGGYTF. Here the CDR3 DNA reads TGCAGCGTTGAAGGTTCAGGAGGAGGGGCGGGAGGCTACACCTTC.

This clonotype was found once. V and J are TRBV6-6 and TRBJ1-5; TRBD1 agrees at 7 bases. CDR3 length: 15 residues. Germline CDR1 is MNHNY and CDR2 is SVGAGI (reference sequence). V lost 10 bases, J lost 6 bases, and 15 bases stayed unmatched. This CDR3 is CAITKGEGAGQPQHF. CDR3 sequence (DNA): TGTGCCATCACCAAAGGAGAGGGGGCGGGTCAGCCCCAGCATTTT.

Remarks on this clonotype: A junction boundary mismatches the germline segment, possibly from a read error. V gene TRBV29-1 combines with J gene TRBJ2-7; D uncertain. The CDR3 has 15 amino acids. The germline CDR1 and CDR2 sequences are SQVTM and ANQGSEA. The CDR3 region is CGVDPRMPSSYEQYF. The CDR3 DNA reads as TGCGGCGTTGACCCGCGGATGCCGAGCTCCTACGAGCAGTACTTC.